These 23 T cell receptor beta chains share one sample of origin, sequenced in a study (dated by TCRdb to between 2015 and 2017). Libraries were made using 5' RACE. The sequencer was an Illumina MiSeq. The raw public data were reprocessed by TCRdb itself: fastp quality trimming at Q25, MiXCR clonotype calling, in-frame beta chains only. All rows with the same CDR3 protein become a single entry with the most common DNA and genes. The sample table lists some 54,000 distinct CDR3 sequences, roughly 15% of them with a count of one. Of the sample, over 2% falls within the top ten clones. Material for sequencing was naive CD4+ T cells sorted from blood. Read against the paper, the sample's cell subset or site label means: naive CD4+ T cells, CD4+CD45RA+CD25-. Source of these receptors: a female donor with breast cancer.

The V and J genes are TRBV7-8 and TRBJ2-7; possible D gene TRBD2, 5 bases. The CDR3 extends over 14 amino acids. V was clipped by 3 bases and J by 3 bases, with 12 bases between them. The germline CDR1 and CDR2 sequences are SGHVS and FQNEAQ. The CDR3 DNA sequence: TGTGCCAGCAGCTTGGGAGCCCAGTTCTACGAGCAGTACTTC. Its translation is CASSLGAQFYEQYF. The variable domain in full, with the rest retrieved from reference TRBV7-8 and TRBJ2-7, is GAGVSQSPRYKVAKRGQDVALRCDPISGHVSLFWYQQALGQGPEFLTYFQNEAQLDKSGLPSDRFFAERPEGSVSTLKIQRTQQEDSAVYLCASSLGAQFYEQYFGPGTRLTVT.

This clonotype was seen many times. This chain joins TRBV29-1 and TRBJ1-3, with no clear D. Trimming left V 5 bases short and J 8 bases short, with 7 bases between. The CDR3 is made up of 10 amino acids. Looked up from germline, CDR1 is SQVTM and CDR2 is ANQGSEA. Written as DNA, the CDR3 is TGCAGCGTTCTGGGAGACACCATATATTTT. It codes for CSVLGDTIYF.

The rearrangement uses TRBV5-1 and TRBJ1-4; no firm D call. CDR1 is SGHRS, CDR2 YFSETQ, per germline. The CDR3 spans 15 residues. The V and J ends lost 4 bases and 4 bases respectively, with 14 bases between them. The CDR3 DNA sequence: TGCGCCAGCAGCATTGGTCCGGACGGTAATGAAAAACTGTTTTTT. Its translation is CASSIGPDGNEKLFF.

In this sample, this clonotype turned up a few times. The gene calls are TRBV5-1 and TRBJ1-1; D may be TRBD1 (6 bases). This CDR3 region has 15 residues. The V end lost 0 bases, the J end lost 3 bases, and 12 bases lay between the germline ends. The germline CDR1 and CDR2 sequences are SGHRS and YFSETQ. The CDR3 is CASSLAGTFDTEAFF. CDR3 bases: TGCGCCAGCAGCTTGGCCGGGACATTTGACACTGAAGCTTTCTTT. The full variable domain, its missing parts supplied by reference TRBV5-1 and TRBJ1-1, is KAGVTQTPRYLIKTRGQQVTLSCSPISGHRSVSWYQQTPGQGLQFLFEYFSETQRNKGNFPGRFSGRQFSNSRSEMNVSTLELGDSALYLCASSLAGTFDTEAFFGQGTRLTVV.

Comments on this clonotype: The final CDR3 position lacks the conserved phenylalanine or tryptophan, pointing to a likely read error. This rearrangement joins TRBV7-8 to TRBJ1-5; 12 positions match TRBD1. V was clipped by 0 bases and J by 5 bases; unmatched bases: 2. CDR1 is SGHVS, CDR2 FQNEAQ, per germline. The CDR3 has 16 residues. The CDR3 protein is CASSLAGTGGHQPQHL. In DNA, the CDR3 is TGTGCCAGCAGCTTAGCCGGGACAGGGGGCCATCAGCCCCAGCATCTT.

This clonotype turned up a few times. The DNA for the CDR3 is TGTGCCAGCATCGCAAGTAGAGCGGGAGGATCAGAGACCCAGTACTTC. This sequence encodes CASIASRAGGSETQYF. This chain connects TRBV25-1 to TRBJ2-5; the match to TRBD2 covers 9 bases. The CDR3 loop spans 16 amino acids. V trimming: 7 bases; J trimming: 4 bases; junction bases outside the gene matches: 13. The germline V gene encodes CDR1 MGHDK and CDR2 SYGVNS.

This clonotype was observed a few times. The J gene is TRBJ1-1, the V gene TRBV12-3 or TRBV12-4; tentative D call: TRBD1 (5 bases). There are 14 residues in the CDR3. The V end was cut by 5 bases, the J end by 7 bases, with 17 bases between. The CDR3 sequence is CASSLTGDLLEAFF. DNA for the CDR3: TGTGCCAGCAGTCTTACAGGAGACCTACTTGAAGCTTTCTTT.

This clonotype was seen repeatedly, ten times or more. The chain is built from TRBV5-6 and TRBJ2-7; D not certain. Germline V gene data show CDR1 as SGHDT and CDR2 as YYEEEE. The V end was cut by 0 bases, the J end by 6 bases, with 13 bases between. The CDR3 loop spans 14 amino acids. CDR3: CASSLAGVEREQYF. CDR3 DNA sequence: TGTGCCAGCAGCTTGGCAGGAGTTGAACGCGAGCAGTACTTC.

This clonotype was found many times. The V gene is TRBV6-5, the J gene TRBJ1-2, with D unresolved. Germline assignment: CDR1 MNHEY and CDR2 SVGAGI. The length of the CDR3 is 14 residues. V lost 6 bases and J lost 4, with 15 bases in between. The chain's CDR3 is CASRIPGQVYGYTF. The DNA for the CDR3 is TGTGCCAGCAGGATCCCCGGCCAGGTCTATGGCTACACCTTC.

The rearrangement links TRBV29-1 to TRBJ2-1; D may be TRBD2 (5 bases). Germline V gene data show CDR1 as SQVTM and CDR2 as ANQGSEA. CDR3 length equals 10 residues. Trimming stripped 5 bases from V and 9 bases from J, with 8 bases between. The CDR3 reads CSVLEVEQFF. As DNA, the CDR3 is TGCAGCGTTTTGGAGGTTGAGCAGTTCTTC.

Here the CDR3 DNA reads TGCGCCAGCAGCTTGCTAACCGGGGCCCTCAGCGGGGAGCTGTTTTTT. Its protein is CASSLLTGALSGELFF. V gene TRBV5-1 combines with J gene TRBJ2-2; the D gene could be TRBD1 or TRBD2 (5 bases each). Germline V gene data show CDR1 as SGHRS and CDR2 as YFSETQ. This CDR3 comprises 16 residues. V was shortened by 1 base and J by 7 bases, with 17 bases between the two germline ends.

The chain employs TRBV14 and TRBJ2-1, with D tentatively TRBD1 or TRBD2 (5 bases each). Trimming shortened V by 6 bases and J by 2 bases, and 11 bases separated the two germline ends. Germline V gene sequence: CDR1 SGHDN, CDR2 FVKESK. The CDR3 has 14 amino acids. DNA of the CDR3: TGTGCCAGCAGTCCCGGGACCACCTACAATGAGCAGTTCTTC. Translation: CASSPGTTYNEQFF.

This clonotype has only a few counts. The J gene is TRBJ2-4, the V gene TRBV7-9, with D possibly being TRBD1 (6 bases). In germline, CDR1 is SEHNR, CDR2 FQNEAQ (reference sequence). This CDR3 region has 17 residues. V shed 1 base and J shed 8 bases, with 21 bases lying between them. The CDR3 DNA is TGTGCCAGCAGCTTAGGACGAAAAGGTCTAGCAGGGGACATTCAGTACTTC. As protein: CASSLGRKGLAGDIQYF.

This clonotype was counted at least ten times. The V call is TRBV7-9, the J call TRBJ2-5; D is undetermined. Germline V gene sequence: CDR1 SEHNR, CDR2 FQNEAQ (reference sequence). This CDR3 comprises 16 residues. V was trimmed by 1 base and J by 2 bases, leaving 14 bases between them. CDR3 region: CASSLGLAVGQETQYF. CDR3 sequence (DNA): TGTGCCAGCAGCTTAGGTTTGGCTGTTGGGCAAGAGACCCAGTACTTC.

J is TRBJ1-4 and V is TRBV27; D possibly corresponds to TRBD1 (6 bases). This CDR3 comprises 18 residues. Germline values: CDR1 MNHEY, CDR2 SMNVEV (reference sequence). V was cut by 4 bases and J by 0 bases, with 18 bases left in between. The CDR3 DNA reads as TGTGCCAGCAGTTGGGGGTCTCCCAGGGGAGCAACTAATGAAAAACTGTTTTTT. Translated, it gives CASSWGSPRGATNEKLFF.

In this sample, this clonotype turned up a few times. Sequence at one end of the junction differs from germline and may be a read error. The chain has TRBV7-7 and TRBJ2-3; D uncertain. This CDR3 has 15 amino acids. Germline CDR1 reads SSHAT; CDR2 reads FNYEAQ (reference sequence). The CDR3 region is CASSPTPLRTDTQYF. The CDR3, as DNA: TGTGCTAGCAGCCCCACTCCTCTACGCACAGATACGCAGTATTTT.

The DNA of the CDR3 is TGCGCCAGCAGCCGGGACGGCGGGGAAAAACTGTTTTTT. Its translation: CASSRDGGEKLFF. The chain has TRBV5-1 and TRBJ1-4; a possible D gene is TRBD1 (5 bases). The CDR3 loop spans 13 amino acids. The V and J ends lost 4 bases and 8 bases respectively, with 12 bases between them. CDR1 is SGHRS and CDR2 is YFSETQ in the germline V gene.

The table lists this clonotype with a few counts. V gene TRBV27 combines with J gene TRBJ1-6; D gene ambiguous. In germline, CDR1 is MNHEY, CDR2 SMNVEV (reference sequence). The CDR3 length is 15 residues. The V end lost 5 bases, the J end lost 0 bases, and 8 bases lay between the germline ends. The CDR3 loop reads CASSPKPSYNSPLHF. DNA for the CDR3: TGTGCCAGCAGTCCGAAGCCCTCCTATAATTCACCCCTCCACTTT.

This clonotype was counted between two and nine times. This sequence joins TRBV29-1 and TRBJ1-2; 11 bases are shared with TRBD1. With V trimmed by 4 bases and J by 8 bases, 9 bases remained unmatched. CDR1 and CDR2 (germline): SQVTM, ANQGSEA. CDR3 length: 14 amino acids. CDR3 sequence reads: CSVARTGGGGGYTF. The CDR3 region has the DNA TGCAGCGTTGCAAGGACAGGGGGCGGAGGAGGCTACACCTTC. Full variable domain (outside the CDR3, taken from reference TRBV29-1 and TRBJ1-2): SAVISQKPSRDICQRGTSLTIQCQVDSQVTMMFWYRQQPGQSLTLIATANQGSEATYESGFVIDKFPISRPNLTFSTLTVSNMSPEDSSIYLCSVARTGGGGGYTFGSGTRLTVV.

The CDR3 DNA reads TGTGCCAGCCGGGACAGATCCTACACTGAAGCTTTCTTT. Amino acids: CASRDRSYTEAFF. This chain joins TRBV25-1 and TRBJ1-1; 7 bases line up with TRBD1. Trimming took 8 bases from V and 3 from J; bases not matched to a gene: 6. CDR1 MGHDK and CDR2 SYGVNS come from the germline V gene. CDR3 length equals 13 residues.

This clonotype was seen only a few times. V usage is TRBV5-1 and J usage is TRBJ2-7, with 7 bases identical to TRBD2. With V trimmed by 4 bases and J by 2 bases, 6 bases remained unmatched. The CDR3 is made up of 14 amino acids. CDR1 is SGHRS and CDR2 is YFSETQ in the germline V gene. This CDR3 reads CASSPQAGTYEQYF. For the CDR3, the DNA is TGCGCCAGCAGCCCCCAAGCGGGAACCTACGAGCAGTACTTC.

V and J are TRBV5-1 and TRBJ2-7; D not resolved. V lost 4 bases and J 5 bases, leaving 10 bases between the germline ends. Germline CDR1 is SGHRS and CDR2 is YFSETQ. CDR3 size: 12 residues. The CDR3 spells CASSLGPDEQYF. The CDR3, as DNA: TGCGCCAGCAGCCTGGGTCCGGACGAGCAGTACTTC. Full variable domain (remainder filled in from reference TRBV5-1 and TRBJ2-7): KAGVTQTPRYLIKTRGQQVTLSCSPISGHRSVSWYQQTPGQGLQFLFEYFSETQRNKGNFPGRFSGRQFSNSRSEMNVSTLELGDSALYLCASSLGPDEQYFGPGTRLTVT.

Points on this clonotype: A much larger clone differs from this one at a single base, so this may be a read error. The rearrangement links TRBV29-1 to TRBJ1-1, with unresolved D. Trimming left V 6 bases short and J 3 bases short, with 11 bases between. CDR1 is SQVTM, CDR2 ANQGSEA, per germline. This CDR3 region has 12 residues. The CDR3 nucleotides read TGCAGCGTCGCACGGGGATACACTGAAGCTTTCTTT. It codes for CSVARGYTEAFF.